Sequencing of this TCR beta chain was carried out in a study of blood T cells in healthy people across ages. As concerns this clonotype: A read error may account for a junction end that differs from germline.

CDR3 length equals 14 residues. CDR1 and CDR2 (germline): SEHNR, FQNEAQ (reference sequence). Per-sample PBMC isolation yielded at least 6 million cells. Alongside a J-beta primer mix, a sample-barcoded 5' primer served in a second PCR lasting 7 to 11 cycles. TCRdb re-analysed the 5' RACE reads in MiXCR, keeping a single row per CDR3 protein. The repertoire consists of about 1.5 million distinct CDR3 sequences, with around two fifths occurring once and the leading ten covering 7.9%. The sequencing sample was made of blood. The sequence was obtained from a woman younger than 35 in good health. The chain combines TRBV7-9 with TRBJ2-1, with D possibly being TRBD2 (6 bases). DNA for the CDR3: TGTACCAGCAGCTTAAGACTAGTTAATGATGAGCAGTTCTTC. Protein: CTSSLRLVNDEQFF.